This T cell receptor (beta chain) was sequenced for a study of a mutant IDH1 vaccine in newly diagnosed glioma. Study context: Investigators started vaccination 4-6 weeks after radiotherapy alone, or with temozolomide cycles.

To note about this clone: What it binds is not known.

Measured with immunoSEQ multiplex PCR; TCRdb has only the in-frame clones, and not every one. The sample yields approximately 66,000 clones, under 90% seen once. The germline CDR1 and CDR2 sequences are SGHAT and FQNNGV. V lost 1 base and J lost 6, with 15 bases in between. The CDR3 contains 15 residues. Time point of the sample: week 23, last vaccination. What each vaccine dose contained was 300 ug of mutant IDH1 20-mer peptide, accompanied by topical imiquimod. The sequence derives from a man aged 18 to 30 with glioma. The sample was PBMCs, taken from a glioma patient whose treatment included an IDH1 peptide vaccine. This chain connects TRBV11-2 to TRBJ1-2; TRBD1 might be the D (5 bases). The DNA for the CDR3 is TGTGCCAGCAGCTTAGGGGACCCCCGGGTAAATGGCTACACCTTC. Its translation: CASSLGDPRVNGYTF. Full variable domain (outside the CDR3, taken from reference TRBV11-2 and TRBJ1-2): EAGVAQSPRYKIIEKRQSVAFWCNPISGHATLYWYQQILGQGPKLLIQFQNNGVVDDSQLPKDRFSAERLKGVDSTLKIQPAKLEDSAVYLCASSLGDPRVNGYTFGSGTRLTVV.